A selection of T cell receptor beta chains follows, all from one sample in a study of blood T cell repertoires in COVID-19. The protocol was immunoSEQ multiplex PCR, while the TCRdb copy is restricted to in-frame clones and leaves out a portion. The sample carries about 55,000 clones, approximately 90% recorded once. The specimen was peripheral blood. Source of these receptors: a man aged 35-49 years with acute or convalescent COVID-19. The CDR3 runs from the conserved cysteine through the conserved F or W. Each record gives: J gene, clone size, D gene, V gene, CDR3 protein, CDR3 DNA. The D gene is left open where the match is weak. Clone size is shown for a subset of rows, as once, few, many or a class of expanded clone.

J gene: TRBJ2-5; clone size: .; D gene: TRBD1; V gene: TRBV5-8; CDR3 protein: CASSPDRGQETQYF; CDR3 DNA: TGTGCCAGCAGCCCGGACAGGGGCCAAGAGACCCAGTACTTC
J gene: TRBJ2-3; clone size: once; D gene: .; V gene: TRBV19; CDR3 protein: CASSPTGTDTQYF; CDR3 DNA: TGTGCCAGTAGCCCAACCGGGACAGATACGCAGTATTTT
J gene: TRBJ2-5; clone size: .; D gene: .; V gene: TRBV19; CDR3 protein: CASSIGLEETQYF; CDR3 DNA: TGTGCCAGTAGTATTGGACTGGAGGAGACCCAGTACTTC
J gene: TRBJ1-2; clone size: .; D gene: .; V gene: TRBV19; CDR3 protein: CASSTLDSSNYGYTF; CDR3 DNA: TGTGCCAGTAGTACTCTCGACAGCAGTAACTATGGCTACACCTTC
J gene: TRBJ1-3; clone size: .; D gene: .; V gene: TRBV20-1; CDR3 protein: CSASSAGPRNTIYF; CDR3 DNA: TGCAGTGCTAGTTCTGCAGGGCCAAGGAACACCATATATTTT
J gene: TRBJ1-5; clone size: .; D gene: .; V gene: TRBV29-1; CDR3 protein: CSAGLSNQPQHF; CDR3 DNA: TGCAGCGCGGGCCTTAGCAATCAGCCCCAGCATTTT
J gene: TRBJ2-7; clone size: .; D gene: TRBD1; V gene: TRBV5-5; CDR3 protein: CASSLGTGRGEQYF; CDR3 DNA: TGTGCCAGCAGCTTAGGGACAGGACGTGGGGAGCAGTACTTC
J gene: TRBJ2-7; clone size: .; D gene: .; V gene: TRBV7-9; CDR3 protein: CASSLPGLPYEQYF; CDR3 DNA: TGTGCCAGCAGCCTGCCGGGACTTCCCTACGAGCAGTACTTC
J gene: TRBJ1-1; clone size: .; D gene: .; V gene: TRBV29-1; CDR3 protein: CSVEREGNTEAFF; CDR3 DNA: TGCAGCGTTGAGCGGGAGGGGAACACTGAAGCTTTCTTT
J gene: TRBJ1-1; clone size: .; D gene: .; V gene: TRBV6-5; CDR3 protein: CASSYSSTGSWTEAFF; CDR3 DNA: TGTGCCAGCAGTTACTCGAGTACAGGGAGCTGGACTGAAGCTTTCTTT
J gene: TRBJ1-2; clone size: .; D gene: TRBD1; V gene: TRBV27; CDR3 protein: CASSFRTGGVFGYTF; CDR3 DNA: TGTGCCAGCAGTTTTCGGACAGGGGGCGTTTTTGGCTACACCTTC
J gene: TRBJ1-5; clone size: .; D gene: TRBD1; V gene: TRBV5-8; CDR3 protein: CASSFGQGGTQPQHF; CDR3 DNA: TGTGCCAGCAGCTTTGGACAGGGGGGTACTCAGCCCCAGCATTTT
J gene: TRBJ1-5; clone size: .; D gene: TRBD1; V gene: TRBV2; CDR3 protein: CASSPGGAGNQPQHF; CDR3 DNA: TGTGCCAGCAGCCCAGGGGGCGCGGGCAATCAGCCCCAGCATTTT
J gene: TRBJ2-1; clone size: .; D gene: TRBD2; V gene: TRBV7-6; CDR3 protein: CASSLALAGGGRDEQFF; CDR3 DNA: TGTGCCAGCAGCTTAGCCCTAGCGGGCGGCGGTAGGGATGAGCAGTTCTTC
J gene: TRBJ1-2; clone size: .; D gene: .; V gene: TRBV5-1; CDR3 protein: CASSPRRGIDGYTF; CDR3 DNA: TGCGCCAGCAGCCCCAGGAGGGGTATCGATGGCTACACCTTC
J gene: TRBJ1-1; clone size: .; D gene: .; V gene: TRBV5-1; CDR3 protein: CASARNTEAFF; CDR3 DNA: TGCGCCAGCGCGAGAAACACTGAAGCTTTCTTT
J gene: TRBJ2-7; clone size: .; D gene: TRBD1; V gene: TRBV6-1; CDR3 protein: CASSENRGRVYEQYF; CDR3 DNA: TGTGCCAGCAGTGAAAACAGGGGAAGAGTCTACGAGCAGTACTTC
J gene: TRBJ2-1; clone size: .; D gene: TRBD2; V gene: TRBV5-8; CDR3 protein: CASSPGTSGRVGEQFF; CDR3 DNA: TGTGCCAGCAGCCCCGGGACTAGCGGGAGGGTTGGTGAGCAGTTCTTC
J gene: TRBJ1-3; clone size: .; D gene: .; V gene: TRBV29-1; CDR3 protein: CSVGAAGAGNTIYF; CDR3 DNA: TGCAGCGTTGGCGCGGCAGGGGCTGGAAACACCATATATTTT
J gene: TRBJ2-6; clone size: .; D gene: .; V gene: TRBV27; CDR3 protein: CASSLSHTGANVLTF; CDR3 DNA: TGTGCCAGCAGTTTATCGCACACCGGGGCCAACGTCCTGACTTTC
J gene: TRBJ1-1; clone size: .; D gene: .; V gene: TRBV5-6; CDR3 protein: CASSLLSRVRSEAFF; CDR3 DNA: TGTGCCAGCAGCTTATTAAGCAGGGTGCGTAGTGAAGCTTTCTTT
J gene: TRBJ2-2; clone size: once; D gene: .; V gene: TRBV25-1; CDR3 protein: CASSDPANTGELFF; CDR3 DNA: TGTGCCAGCAGTGATCCGGCGAACACCGGGGAGCTGTTTTTT
J gene: TRBJ1-6; clone size: .; D gene: .; V gene: TRBV5-4; CDR3 protein: CASTQGGGNSPLHF; CDR3 DNA: TGTGCCAGCACTCAGGGCGGGGGTAATTCACCCCTCCACTTT
J gene: TRBJ1-5; clone size: .; D gene: .; V gene: TRBV6-1; CDR3 protein: CASSEIWESGPQHF; CDR3 DNA: TGTGCCAGCAGTGAAATCTGGGAGAGTGGGCCCCAGCATTTT
J gene: TRBJ2-7; clone size: once; D gene: .; V gene: TRBV30; CDR3 protein: CAWSVAVEQYF; CDR3 DNA: TGTGCCTGGAGTGTGGCTGTAGAGCAGTACTTC
J gene: TRBJ1-2; clone size: .; D gene: TRBD1; V gene: TRBV7-2; CDR3 protein: CASSPRQGPYGYTF; CDR3 DNA: TGTGCCAGCAGCCCTCGACAGGGTCCCTATGGCTACACCTTC
J gene: TRBJ2-7; clone size: .; D gene: TRBD2; V gene: TRBV5-1; CDR3 protein: CASSSSSGSREQYF; CDR3 DNA: TGCGCCAGCAGCTCATCTAGCGGGAGCCGCGAGCAGTACTTC
J gene: TRBJ2-7; clone size: .; D gene: .; V gene: TRBV15; CDR3 protein: CATSRDQGYEQYF; CDR3 DNA: TGTGCCACCAGCAGAGATCAGGGCTACGAGCAGTACTTC
J gene: TRBJ1-6; clone size: .; D gene: .; V gene: TRBV7-9; CDR3 protein: CASSFVAGTDGSPLHF; CDR3 DNA: TGTGCCAGCAGCTTCGTCGCGGGGACGGATGGGTCACCCCTCCACTTT
J gene: TRBJ2-2; clone size: .; D gene: .; V gene: TRBV21-1; CDR3 protein: CASECLRGRYTGELFF; CDR3 DNA: TGTGCCAGCGAATGTTTAAGGGGCAGATACACCGGGGAGCTGTTTTTT
J gene: TRBJ1-4; clone size: .; D gene: .; V gene: TRBV19; CDR3 protein: CASSLDSATNEKLFF; CDR3 DNA: TGTGCCAGTAGCTTGGACTCTGCAACTAATGAAAAACTGTTTTTT
J gene: TRBJ2-1; clone size: .; D gene: TRBD2; V gene: TRBV5-1; CDR3 protein: CASSTGLAGYNEQFF; CDR3 DNA: TGCGCCAGCAGCACGGGACTAGCGGGGTACAATGAGCAGTTCTTC
J gene: TRBJ2-7; clone size: once; D gene: TRBD1; V gene: TRBV5-6; CDR3 protein: CASSSIHQGVRNEQYF; CDR3 DNA: TGTGCCAGCAGCTCAATCCACCAGGGGGTTCGTAACGAGCAGTACTTC
J gene: TRBJ2-7; clone size: .; D gene: TRBD2; V gene: TRBV6-5; CDR3 protein: CASSYSGTGGPEEQYF; CDR3 DNA: TGTGCCAGCAGTTACTCTGGGACGGGAGGGCCTGAAGAGCAGTACTTC
J gene: TRBJ2-7; clone size: .; D gene: TRBD1; V gene: TRBV15; CDR3 protein: CATSRVLQGGDEQYF; CDR3 DNA: TGTGCCACCAGCAGAGTATTACAGGGGGGTGACGAGCAGTACTTC